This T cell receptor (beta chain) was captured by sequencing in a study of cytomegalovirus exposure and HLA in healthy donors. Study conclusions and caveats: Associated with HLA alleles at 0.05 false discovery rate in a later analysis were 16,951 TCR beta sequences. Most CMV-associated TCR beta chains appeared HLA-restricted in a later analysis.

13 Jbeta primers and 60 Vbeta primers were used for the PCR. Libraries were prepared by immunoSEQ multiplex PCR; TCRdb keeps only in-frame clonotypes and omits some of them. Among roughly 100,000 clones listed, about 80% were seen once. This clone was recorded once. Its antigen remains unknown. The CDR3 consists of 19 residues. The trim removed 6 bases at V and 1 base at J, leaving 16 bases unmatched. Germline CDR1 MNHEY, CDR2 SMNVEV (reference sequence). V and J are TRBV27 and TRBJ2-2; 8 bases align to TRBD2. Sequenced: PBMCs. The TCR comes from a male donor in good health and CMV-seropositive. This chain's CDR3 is CASSRISGTRLQNTGELFF. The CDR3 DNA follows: TGTGCCAGCAGCCGAATTAGCGGGACGCGACTCCAGAACACCGGGGAGCTGTTTTTT.